This is a list of T cell receptor beta chains from one sample in a study of T-cell reconstitution after alpha-beta-depleted transplantation in children. TCRdb recomputed calls from the PCR reads with MiXCR, one row per CDR3 protein. The sample holds fewer than 700,000 distinct CDR3 sequences, 13% seen once. Sequenced material: PBMCs, mostly from graft donor cells, taken 360 days after TCRalphabeta/CD19-depleted stem cell transplant. The receptor source for this set is a male patient younger than 18 who had a stem cell transplant for acute myeloid leukemia, so the T cells may come from the graft donor. The CDR3 runs from the conserved cysteine through the conserved F or W. The D gene is left open where the match is weak. Clone size is given for some rows only: seen once, a few or many times, or a class if the clone is expanded.

DNA: TGTGCCAGCAGCTTATTGGGACTAGCGGGGGGGCAAGAGACCCAGTACTTC; CDR3: CASSLLGLAGGQETQYF; J: TRBJ2-5; size: many; D: TRBD2; V: TRBV7-3
DNA: TGCGCCAGCAGCTTGGACTTGGCGGATACGCAGTATTTT; CDR3: CASSLDLADTQYF; J: TRBJ2-3; size: -; D: -; V: TRBV5-1
DNA: TGTGCCAGCAGCCATCTTATTGGGACTAGCGCCGGGGAGCTGTTTTTT; CDR3: CASSHLIGTSAGELFF; J: TRBJ2-2; size: few; D: TRBD2; V: TRBV7-9
DNA: TGTGCCAGCAGCTTCGGTCCGGGGCGCTACTACGAGCAGTACTTC; CDR3: CASSFGPGRYYEQYF; J: TRBJ2-7; size: few; D: -; V: TRBV7-2
DNA: TGTGCCAGCAGCTCCTACCTGGGGACTAGCGGATCGAACACCGGGGAGCTGTTTTTT; CDR3: CASSSYLGTSGSNTGELFF; J: TRBJ2-2; size: few; D: TRBD2; V: TRBV11-2
DNA: TGTGCCAGCAAGGGAACAGGAAACACTGAAGCTTTCTTT; CDR3: CASKGTGNTEAFF; J: TRBJ1-1; size: many; D: -; V: TRBV25-1
DNA: TGTGCCTGGAGAGTTGGAAACACCATATATTTT; CDR3: CAWRVGNTIYF; J: TRBJ1-3; size: -; D: -; V: TRBV30
DNA: TGCAGCGTTGGACTTGGACAGGCGGACCCATGGGATACGCAGTATTTT; CDR3: CSVGLGQADPWDTQYF; J: TRBJ2-3; size: -; D: TRBD1; V: TRBV29-1
DNA: TGCGCCAGCAGCGTCAGGGTGGACACCGGGGAGCTGTTTTTT; CDR3: CASSVRVDTGELFF; J: TRBJ2-2; size: many; D: -; V: TRBV5-1
DNA: TGCGCCAGCAGCCCCAGGGGCGACGGAAACACCATATATTTT; CDR3: CASSPRGDGNTIYF; J: TRBJ1-3; size: -; D: -; V: TRBV4-3
DNA: TGTGCCAGCAGCTTAGCGTTTCAGAATGAGCAGTTCTTC; CDR3: CASSLAFQNEQFF; J: TRBJ2-1; size: many; D: -; V: TRBV7-2
DNA: TGCAGCGTTGGAACCGGGACCGCGAACGGAAACACCATATATTTT; CDR3: CSVGTGTANGNTIYF; J: TRBJ1-3; size: many; D: -; V: TRBV29-1
DNA: TGCAGCGTTGCTGGCGTGGCGGGAGTCACCTACGAGCAGTACTTC; CDR3: CSVAGVAGVTYEQYF; J: TRBJ2-7; size: -; D: TRBD2; V: TRBV29-1
DNA: TGTGCCAGCAGCGTCCGGGACTTCGGAATAGAGACCCAGTACTTC; CDR3: CASSVRDFGIETQYF; J: TRBJ2-5; size: many; D: -; V: TRBV9
DNA: TGCAGCGTTGTACCCCCACCAGATACGCAGTATTTT; CDR3: CSVVPPPDTQYF; J: TRBJ2-3; size: few; D: -; V: TRBV29-1
DNA: TGTGCCAGCAGCTACACAGGGGCTTATAGCAATCAGCCCCAGCATTTT; CDR3: CASSYTGAYSNQPQHF; J: TRBJ1-5; size: -; D: TRBD1; V: TRBV6-5
DNA: TGCCACAGCGTTATTATGTACAGGGGGTATTGTTCCTACGAGCAGTACTTC; CDR3: CHSVIMYRGYCSYEQYF; J: TRBJ2-7; size: few; D: TRBD1; V: TRBV29-1
DNA: TGTGCCAGCAGCTTAGGAGCGGGAGTATCCTACAATGAGCAGTTCTTC; CDR3: CASSLGAGVSYNEQFF; J: TRBJ2-1; size: few; D: TRBD2; V: TRBV11-2
DNA: TGTGGGGGGCTAGCGGGAGACGAGCAGTTCTTC; CDR3: CGGLAGDEQFF; J: TRBJ2-1; size: few; D: TRBD2; V: TRBV30
DNA: TGTGCCAGCAGCCTCGTGACTAGCGGAACCTACGAGCAGTACTTC; CDR3: CASSLVTSGTYEQYF; J: TRBJ2-7; size: many; D: TRBD2; V: TRBV7-9
DNA: TGTGCCAGCAGCCTCTCGCCCGGGGTTCGAATCGAAGAGACCCAGTACTTC; CDR3: CASSLSPGVRIEETQYF; J: TRBJ2-5; size: few; D: -; V: TRBV28
DNA: TGCAGCGTTGCTGAAGCTTTCTTT; CDR3: CSVAEAFF; J: TRBJ1-1; size: many; D: -; V: TRBV29-1
DNA: TGTGCCAGCAGTTTAAGAGGGGTGGACACCGGGGAGCTGTTTTTT; CDR3: CASSLRGVDTGELFF; J: TRBJ2-2; size: many; D: -; V: TRBV12-3/TRBV12-4
DNA: TGCAGTGCTCCGTTGAGTAGCGGGAGTCCAGATACGCAGTATTTT; CDR3: CSAPLSSGSPDTQYF; J: TRBJ2-3; size: -; D: TRBD2; V: TRBV20-1
DNA: TGTGCCAGCAGTCAGACAGTCAACGGCTACACCTTC; CDR3: CASSQTVNGYTF; J: TRBJ1-2; size: -; D: -; V: TRBV12-3/TRBV12-4
DNA: TGTGCCAGCAGAAACCCGAGAGGGTTAGGCACTGAAGCTTTCTTT; CDR3: CASRNPRGLGTEAFF; J: TRBJ1-1; size: -; D: -; V: TRBV28
DNA: TGTGCCAGCAGTTTAGACCCAATGGATATAGCCAAAAACATTCAGTACTTC; CDR3: CASSLDPMDIAKNIQYF; J: TRBJ2-4; size: -; D: -; V: TRBV28
DNA: TGTGCCATTACCGGACCGGGACAGGGCCACTCTGGGGCCAACGTCCTGACTTTC; CDR3: CAITGPGQGHSGANVLTF; J: TRBJ2-6; size: few; D: TRBD1; V: TRBV28
DNA: TGCAGTGCTAGAAGGCACTACGAGCAGTACTTC; CDR3: CSARRHYEQYF; J: TRBJ2-7; size: -; D: -; V: TRBV20-1
DNA: TGTGCCAGCAGCGCAGGGCGGAGAACTAGCAGGCGGGAGACCCAGTACTTC; CDR3: CASSAGRRTSRRETQYF; J: TRBJ2-5; size: many; D: -; V: TRBV7-8
DNA: TGCAGCGTTGAAGGTTGGGATACGCAGTATTTT; CDR3: CSVEGWDTQYF; J: TRBJ2-3; size: many; D: -; V: TRBV29-1
DNA: TGTGCCAGCTCACCACCGATAAGGGTTTCTGGCACTGAAGCTTTCTTT; CDR3: CASSPPIRVSGTEAFF; J: TRBJ1-1; size: -; D: -; V: TRBV18
DNA: TGTGCCAGCAGTGAAAGACCTTACGAGCAGTACTTC; CDR3: CASSERPYEQYF; J: TRBJ2-7; size: few; D: -; V: TRBV25-1
DNA: TGTGCCAGCAGTTTTGGGCTGAGCCAGCCCCAGCATTTT; CDR3: CASSFGLSQPQHF; J: TRBJ1-5; size: few; D: -; V: TRBV12-3/TRBV12-4
DNA: TGTGCCAGCAGTAGTGAGGAGGGCTACAATGAGCAGTTCTTC; CDR3: CASSSEEGYNEQFF; J: TRBJ2-1; size: -; D: -; V: TRBV5-5
DNA: TGTGCCAGCAGTTTGGTTACAGGGGTTGCCTACGAGCAGTACTTC; CDR3: CASSLVTGVAYEQYF; J: TRBJ2-7; size: few; D: TRBD1; V: TRBV12-3/TRBV12-4
DNA: TGCAGCGCACCGGGACAAGAAGTGGCGCAGTATTTT; CDR3: CSAPGQEVAQYF; J: TRBJ2-3; size: -; D: -; V: TRBV29-1
DNA: TGTGCCAGCAGTGATAGCTTCTCTGGAAACACCATATATTTT; CDR3: CASSDSFSGNTIYF; J: TRBJ1-3; size: -; D: -; V: TRBV2